These T cell receptor beta chains were read from a single sample in a study of response to subunit inactivated influenza vaccine. TCRdb independently ran MiXCR on the RT-PCR reads; one entry per CDR3 protein. The profile shows about 570,000 distinct CDR3 sequences, roughly 10% of them singletons. The same specimen was also included in a second study, on T cells expressing NK-cell markers.

The source was PBMCs from blood, collected on the day of vaccination. The receptors here all came from a man between 50 and 59 years old who received an inactivated influenza vaccine. CDR3s leave out the opening cysteine and the closing phenylalanine or tryptophan. The D gene is left open where the match is weak. A clone size is listed for some rows: how often the clone was seen (once, few, many), or a class if it is expanded.

j_gene,v_gene,d_gene,len,abundance,CDR3aa
TRBJ1-1,TRBV5-6,NA,14,many,ASSLLAAKADTEAF
TRBJ2-7,TRBV7-2,TRBD2,15,NA,ASSLWRTSGRYNEQY
TRBJ2-1,TRBV5-1,TRBD1,12,many,ASRRGQGYNEQF
TRBJ2-1,TRBV16,TRBD2,14,many,ASSQWLAGVSSEQF
TRBJ2-5,TRBV28,NA,14,NA,ASTPWGTRPQETQY
TRBJ2-7,TRBV12-3/TRBV12-4,NA,15,few,ASSLVLFGESSYEQY
TRBJ1-5,TRBV7-9,NA,11,NA,ASSFGGREPQH
TRBJ2-1,TRBV5-5,NA,14,few,ASSLTYRGPYNEQF
TRBJ2-7,TRBV7-2,NA,12,few,ASSSWTTSYEQY
TRBJ2-3,TRBV10-3,NA,11,NA,AISESTRNTQY
TRBJ1-4,TRBV11-1,TRBD1,16,few,ASSLKGWTGDVNEKLF
TRBJ2-7,TRBV12-3/TRBV12-4,TRBD2,13,NA,ASSGGLAGSYEQY
TRBJ1-1,TRBV18,NA,13,NA,ASSPMAGIGGEAF
TRBJ2-1,TRBV9,NA,10,few,ASSAYFNEQF
TRBJ2-7,TRBV20-1,NA,10,few,SAQDRSYEQY
TRBJ2-1,TRBV5-1,TRBD2,12,few,ASSLELAANEQF
TRBJ2-7,TRBV6-2/TRBV6-3,NA,16,NA,ASSYSNEAPFDLVEQY
TRBJ2-2,TRBV20-1,TRBD1,11,few,SAQGARTGELF
TRBJ1-4,TRBV5-6,NA,12,few,ASSAQGPNEKLF
TRBJ2-1,TRBV7-9,NA,10,few,ASSLGDYEQF
TRBJ1-5,TRBV5-4,NA,13,many,ASSLAGSGNQPQH
TRBJ2-1,TRBV20-1,TRBD2,14,NA,SARVYAGGRVNEQF
TRBJ2-1,TRBV18,TRBD1,15,NA,ASSPPLGTGAYNEQF
TRBJ2-6,TRBV7-9,NA,13,few,ASSSKDPGANVLT
TRBJ2-7,TRBV5-1,NA,11,few,ASSLRVGYEQY
TRBJ2-2,TRBV5-4,NA,10,NA,ASRNRGGELF
TRBJ2-1,TRBV28,TRBD2,16,many,ASSLKRLAGGSYNEQF
TRBJ2-1,TRBV6-2/TRBV6-3,NA,11,few,ASSSLWSSEQF